This T cell receptor beta chain comes out of a study of T cell responses to AZD1222 COVID-19 vaccine. V lost 4 bases and J lost 2, with 18 bases in between. The CDR3 loop spans 16 amino acids. Germline V gene lookup returns CDR1 SEHNR and CDR2 FQNEAQ (reference sequence). The repertoire was sequenced with immunoSEQ multiplex PCR; TCRdb's copy has only in-frame clones and lacks some. The table lists tens of thousands of clones, roughly 80% of them singletons. The J gene is TRBJ2-7, the V gene TRBV7-9, with TRBD2 as a possible D gene (5 bases). The receptor's source is an adult in good health. Here the sequenced sample was peripheral blood, taken on day 0 of AZD1222 vaccination. Written as DNA, the CDR3 is TGTGCCAGCAGCTCCCGCCAAGGGAAGGAGGCCTACGAGCAGTACTTC. Amino acid sequence: CASSSRQGKEAYEQYF.